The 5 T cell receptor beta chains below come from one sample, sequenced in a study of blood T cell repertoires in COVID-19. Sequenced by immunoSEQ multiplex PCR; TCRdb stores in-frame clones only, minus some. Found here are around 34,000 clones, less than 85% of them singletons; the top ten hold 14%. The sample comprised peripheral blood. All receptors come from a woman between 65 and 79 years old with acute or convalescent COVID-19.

CDR3 protein: CASSLSMNTGELFF. CDR3 DNA: TGCGCCAGCAGCTTGTCCATGAACACCGGGGAGCTGTTTTTT. V usage is TRBV5-1 and J usage is TRBJ2-2; D not resolved. Germline assignment: CDR1 SGHRS and CDR2 YFSETQ. The CDR3 covers 14 residues. Trimming shortened V by 1 base and J by 1 base, and 5 bases separated the two germline ends.

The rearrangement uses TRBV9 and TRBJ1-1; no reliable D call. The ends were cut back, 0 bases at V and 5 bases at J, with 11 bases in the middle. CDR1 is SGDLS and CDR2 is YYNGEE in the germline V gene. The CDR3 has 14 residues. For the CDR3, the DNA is TGTGCCAGCAGCGTAGGAGGGTCGGGAACTGAAGCTTTCTTT. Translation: CASSVGGSGTEAFF.

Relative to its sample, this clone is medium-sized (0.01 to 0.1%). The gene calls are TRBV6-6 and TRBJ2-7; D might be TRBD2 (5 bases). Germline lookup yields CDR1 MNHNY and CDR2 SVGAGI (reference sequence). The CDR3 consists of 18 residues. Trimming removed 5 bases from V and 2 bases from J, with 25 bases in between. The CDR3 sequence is CASSPTLDVGVGAYEQYF. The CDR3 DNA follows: TGTGCCAGCAGTCCCACATTGGACGTCGGGGTTGGGGCCTACGAGCAGTACTTC.

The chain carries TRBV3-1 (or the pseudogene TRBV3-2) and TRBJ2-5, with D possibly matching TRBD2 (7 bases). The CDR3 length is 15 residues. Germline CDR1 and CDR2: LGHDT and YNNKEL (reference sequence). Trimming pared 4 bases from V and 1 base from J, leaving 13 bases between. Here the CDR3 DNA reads TGTGCCAGCAGCCCAGACGGGGGGCCCCAAGAGACCCAGTACTTC. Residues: CASSPDGGPQETQYF.

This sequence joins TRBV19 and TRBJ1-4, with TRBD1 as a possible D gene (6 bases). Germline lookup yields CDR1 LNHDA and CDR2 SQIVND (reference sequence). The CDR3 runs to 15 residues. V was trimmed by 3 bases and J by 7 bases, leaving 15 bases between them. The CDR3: CASSIIGQGTEKLFF. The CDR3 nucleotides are TGTGCCAGTAGTATTATCGGCCAGGGGACTGAAAAACTGTTTTTT.